This T cell receptor (beta chain) emerged from a study of blood T cell repertoires in COVID-19. Germline V gene sequence: CDR1 MRHNA, CDR2 SNTAGT. This CDR3 is 15 amino acids long. V was pared by 6 bases and J by 2 bases, with 15 bases between. TCRdb's table, derived via immunoSEQ multiplex PCR, lists solely in-frame clones and lacks some. Among approximately 300,000 clones listed, about nine tenths were seen once. The rearrangement uses TRBV6-4 and TRBJ2-3; D is perhaps TRBD2 (6 bases). The sequence was collected from a woman in her twenties or thirties who had recovered from COVID-19. The sequenced sample was PBMCs or T cells enriched from blood (not recorded which). The DNA for the CDR3 is TGTGCCAGCAGCGGAGGGGACCGAGCCACAGATACGCAGTATTTT. Translation: CASSGGDRATDTQYF.